This T cell receptor beta chain comes out of a study of cytomegalovirus exposure and HLA in healthy donors. For the study at large: Researchers found that approximately 80% of over 350 genotyped donors fell within the Caucasian-associated ancestry cluster.

Researchers ran the PCR with 60 Vbeta and 13 Jbeta primers. Method: immunoSEQ multiplex PCR; TCRdb's copy keeps in-frame clones and lacks some. The sample yields 95,000 to 150,000 clones, under 85% seen once. Worth noting for this clone: Its antigen is not identified.

Broader study findings: Many donors carried some public TCRs, although rarity characterized most TCR sequences. Segments of the TCR beta V type were, in most cases, productive about 87% or about 30% of the time in an earlier analysis.

V was pared by 3 bases and J by 0 bases, with 8 bases of the junction left unmatched. Germline-derived CDR1 and CDR2 are SEHNR and FQNEAQ (reference sequence). The CDR3 has 16 residues. The sample taken for sequencing was PBMCs. The receptor comes from a human donor in good health. The chain has TRBV7-9 and TRBJ2-7, with 7 positions matching TRBD1. This CDR3 is CASSLSGTADSYEQYF. CDR3 DNA: TGTGCCAGCAGCTTGTCCGGGACAGCCGACTCCTACGAGCAGTACTTC.